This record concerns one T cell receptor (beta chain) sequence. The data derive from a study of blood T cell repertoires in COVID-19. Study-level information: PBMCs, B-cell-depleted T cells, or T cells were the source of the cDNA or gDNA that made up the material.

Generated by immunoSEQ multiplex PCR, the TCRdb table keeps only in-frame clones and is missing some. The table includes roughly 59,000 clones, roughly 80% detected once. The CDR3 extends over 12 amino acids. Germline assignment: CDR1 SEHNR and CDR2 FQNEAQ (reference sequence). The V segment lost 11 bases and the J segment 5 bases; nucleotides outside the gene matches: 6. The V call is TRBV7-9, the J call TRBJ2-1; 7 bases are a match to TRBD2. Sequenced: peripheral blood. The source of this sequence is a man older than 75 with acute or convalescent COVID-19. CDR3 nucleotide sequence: TGTGCCGGGAAGCGGGACCACAATGAGCAGTTCTTC. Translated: CAGKRDHNEQFF.